One T cell receptor (beta chain) is described in this entry. Its target is not known. The CDR3 runs 15 residues. Per the germline V gene, CDR1 is LGHNA and CDR2 is YNFKEQ. This record belongs to a study of T cells expressing NK-cell markers. Study as a whole: Sorted CD3+CD56+NKG2C+, CD3+CD56+NKG2C- and CD3+CD56-NKG2C+ T cells supplied TCR beta repertoires.

TCRdb reprocessed the 5' RACE reads, with one entry per CDR3 protein and no DNA. The table counts over 100,000 distinct CDR3 sequences; roughly 18% lies in the top ten. General observations from the study: Among CD8+ T cells from several donors, dominant NKG2C+ clonotypes accounted for about 1.0-8%. The CD3+CD56-NKG2C+ fraction of several donors was also led by these clonotypes. No clear determination of HCMV specificity was made for expanded NKG2C+ T cell clones.

This TCR derives from a woman between 18 and 70 years old in good health. This sequence joins TRBV4-2 and TRBJ2-2; the D gene TCRdb calls, TRBD1, cannot be checked with no DNA. Material: blood T cells: a sorted CD56 or NKG2C T cell subset, CD4+ or CD8+ T cells, or bulk PBMC T cells (not recorded which). The chain's CDR3 is CASSPWDGGTGELFF.